What follows is one TCR beta chain and its context. This sample is part of a study of T cell responses to AZD1222 COVID-19 vaccine. Clones were sequenced by immunoSEQ multiplex PCR, and TCRdb holds only the in-frame ones, with some missing. This sample carries about 150,000 clones, 85% to 95% of them seen once, and the ten largest clones take more than 1.3%. CDR1 and CDR2 (germline): MGHRA, YSYEKL. This CDR3 comprises 14 residues. Trimming pared 3 bases from V and 5 bases from J, leaving 13 bases between. This chain links TRBV4-1 with TRBJ1-1; D perhaps matches TRBD1 (5 bases). Here the sequenced sample was peripheral blood, taken 28 days after the second AZD1222 dose. The receptor was derived from an adult who received the AZD1222 COVID-19 vaccine. This CDR3 is CASSHRRGRTEAFF. In DNA, the CDR3 is TGCGCCAGCAGCCACCGGCGGGGGAGGACTGAAGCTTTCTTT.